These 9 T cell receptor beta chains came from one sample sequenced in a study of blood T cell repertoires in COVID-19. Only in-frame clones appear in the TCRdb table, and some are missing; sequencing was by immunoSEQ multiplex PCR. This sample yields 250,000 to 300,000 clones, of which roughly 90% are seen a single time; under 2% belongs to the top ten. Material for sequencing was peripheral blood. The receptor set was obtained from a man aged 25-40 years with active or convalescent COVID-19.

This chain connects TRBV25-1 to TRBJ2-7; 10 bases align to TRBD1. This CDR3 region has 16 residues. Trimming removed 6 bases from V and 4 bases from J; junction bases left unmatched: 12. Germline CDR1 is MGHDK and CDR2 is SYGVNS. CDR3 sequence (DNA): TGTGCCAGCAGCGAAACTCCGGGACAGGGGTCGTACGAGCAGTACTTC. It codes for CASSETPGQGSYEQYF.

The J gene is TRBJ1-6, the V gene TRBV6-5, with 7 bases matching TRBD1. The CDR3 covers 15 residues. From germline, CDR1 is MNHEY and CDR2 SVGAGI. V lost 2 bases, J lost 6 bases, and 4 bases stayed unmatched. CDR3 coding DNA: TGTGCCAGCAGTTACCAACAGGGGCTTAATTCACCCCTCCACTTT. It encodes CASSYQQGLNSPLHF.

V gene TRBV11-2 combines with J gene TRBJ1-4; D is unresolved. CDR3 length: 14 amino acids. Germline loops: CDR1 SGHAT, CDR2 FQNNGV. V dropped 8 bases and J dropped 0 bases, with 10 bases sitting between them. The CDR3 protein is CASRRGATNEKLFF. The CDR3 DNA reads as TGTGCCAGCCGTCGGGGAGCAACTAATGAAAAACTGTTTTTT.

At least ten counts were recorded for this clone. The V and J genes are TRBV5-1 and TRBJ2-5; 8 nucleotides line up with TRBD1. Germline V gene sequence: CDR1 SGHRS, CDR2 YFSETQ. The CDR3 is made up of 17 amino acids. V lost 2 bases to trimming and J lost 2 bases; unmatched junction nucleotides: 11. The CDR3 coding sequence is TGCGCCAGCAGCTTCCCCAGGGGGCTGACGAATCAAGAGACCCAGTACTTC. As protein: CASSFPRGLTNQETQYF.

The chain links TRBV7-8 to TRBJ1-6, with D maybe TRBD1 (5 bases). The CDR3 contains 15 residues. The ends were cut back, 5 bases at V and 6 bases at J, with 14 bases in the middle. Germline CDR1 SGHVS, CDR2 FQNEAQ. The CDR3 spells CASSPQGMANSPLHF. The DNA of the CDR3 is TGTGCCAGCAGCCCGCAGGGTATGGCTAATTCACCCCTCCACTTT.

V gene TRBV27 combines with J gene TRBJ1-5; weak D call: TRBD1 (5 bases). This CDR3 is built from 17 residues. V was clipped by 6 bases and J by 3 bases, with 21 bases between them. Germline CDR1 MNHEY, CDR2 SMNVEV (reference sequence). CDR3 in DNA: TGTGCCAGCAGCCGTATGGGGATGACAGATTACAATCAGCCCCAGCATTTT. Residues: CASSRMGMTDYNQPQHF.

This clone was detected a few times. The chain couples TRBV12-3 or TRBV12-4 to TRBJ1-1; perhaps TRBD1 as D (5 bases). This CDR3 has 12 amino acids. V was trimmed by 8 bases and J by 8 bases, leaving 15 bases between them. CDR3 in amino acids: CASRRQSKEAFF. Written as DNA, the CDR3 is TGTGCCAGCCGTCGACAGTCAAAAGAAGCTTTCTTT.

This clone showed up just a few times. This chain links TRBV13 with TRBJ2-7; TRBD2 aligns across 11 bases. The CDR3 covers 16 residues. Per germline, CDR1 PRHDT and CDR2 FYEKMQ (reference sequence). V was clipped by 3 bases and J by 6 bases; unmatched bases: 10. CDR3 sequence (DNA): TGTGCCAGCAGCTTTAGCGGGGGGGCTTTTTTTGGCGAGCAGTACTTC. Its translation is CASSFSGGAFFGEQYF.

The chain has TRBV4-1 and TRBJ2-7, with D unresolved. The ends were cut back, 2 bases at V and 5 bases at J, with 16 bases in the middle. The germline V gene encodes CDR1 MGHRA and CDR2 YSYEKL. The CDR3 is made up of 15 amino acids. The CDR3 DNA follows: TGCGCCAGCAGCCAATTGGTAGTTGTCTCAAACGAGCAGTACTTC. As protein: CASSQLVVVSNEQYF.